What follows are 16 T cell receptor beta chains derived from one specimen sequenced in a study of blood T cells in healthy people across ages. A second PCR of 7 to 11 cycles used a sample-barcoded 5' primer and a J-beta primer mix. TCRdb re-called the 5' RACE reads with MiXCR, one entry per CDR3 protein. The repertoire consists of 780,000 or so distinct CDR3 sequences, with approximately 53% occurring once and the leading ten covering 25% to 30%. The sequencing sample was made of blood. Receptor source: a middle-aged man in good health.

This chain joins TRBV4-2 and TRBJ1-4; D gene ambiguous. Germline CDR1 LGHNA, CDR2 YNFKEQ. V was shortened by 0 bases and J by 7 bases, with 12 bases between the two germline ends. This CDR3 has 15 amino acids. The CDR3 nucleotides read TGTGCCAGCAGCCAAGAAGGCGGGCGGAGTGAAAAACTGTTTTTT. It encodes CASSQEGGRSEKLFF.

This clonotype has a handful of counts. V usage is TRBV28 and J usage is TRBJ2-3; D is uncertain. The CDR3 spans 14 residues. Germline V CDR1 and CDR2: MDHEN, SYDVKM. Trimming shortened V by 2 bases and J by 5 bases, and 11 bases separated the two germline ends. CDR3 bases: TGTGCCAGCAGTTTACTCCCGGTCGGAGATACGCAGTATTTT. This encodes CASSLLPVGDTQYF.

This chain connects TRBV20-1 to TRBJ1-1, with 9 bases identical to TRBD1. With V trimmed by 5 bases and J by 1 base, 2 bases remained unmatched. The CDR3 length is 13 residues. Germline V lookup: CDR1 DFQATT, CDR2 SNEGSKA (reference sequence). The CDR3 bases are TGCAGTGCTGGGACAGGGCCGAACACTGAAGCTTTCTTT. Its protein product is CSAGTGPNTEAFF.

The V and J genes are TRBV7-6 and TRBJ2-7; D may match TRBD1 or TRBD2 (6 bases each). Per the germline V gene, CDR1 is SGHVS and CDR2 is FNYEAQ. The CDR3 loop spans 14 amino acids. V gave up 2 bases and J gave up 5 bases, with 13 bases separating them. The CDR3 DNA reads TGTGCCAGCAGCTTATACGGGGGCTGGGACGAGCAGTACTTC. Amino acids: CASSLYGGWDEQYF.

The chain is built from TRBV27 and TRBJ1-1, with D possibly being TRBD1 (6 bases). Trimming stripped 3 bases from V and 4 bases from J, with 12 bases between. This CDR3 is built from 14 residues. Looked up from germline, CDR1 is MNHEY and CDR2 is SMNVEV (reference sequence). CDR3 sequence (DNA): TGTGCCAGCAGTTTGGCAGGGGCTCGCACTGAAGCTTTCTTT. It specifies CASSLAGARTEAFF.

The rearrangement joins TRBV4-3 to TRBJ2-1; the D gene is possibly TRBD2 (6 bases). The CDR3 runs to 14 residues. Germline CDR1 reads LGHNA; CDR2 reads YSLEER. V lost 1 base to trimming and J lost 15 bases, with 19 bases between them. DNA of the CDR3: TGCGCCAGCAGCCAAGCGGTGGTGACTAGTATGCTGTTCTTC. Its protein is CASSQAVVTSMLFF.

The genes are TRBV20-1 and TRBJ2-1; D is perhaps TRBD2 (6 bases). The DNA end is more similar to TRBJ2-7, so the J call may be wrong. Germline V CDR1 and CDR2: DFQATT, SNEGSKA (reference sequence). There are 14 residues in the CDR3. The CDR3, as DNA: TGCAGTGCCCACTCCCGGCAGGGAGGCGCCGAGCAGTACTTC. Translation gives CSAHSRQGGAEQYF.

The rearrangement joins TRBV6-5 to TRBJ2-6, with 8 nucleotides matching TRBD2. Losses at the gene ends were 5 bases for V and 0 bases for J; bases not matched to a gene: 6. This CDR3 spans 17 amino acids. Germline-derived CDR1 and CDR2 are MNHEY and SVGAGI. CDR3 region: CASSTSGGISGANVLTF. The CDR3 nucleotides read TGTGCCAGCAGTACTAGCGGCGGGATCTCTGGGGCCAACGTCCTGACTTTC.

This clonotype was counted between two and nine times. This chain joins TRBV6-2 or TRBV6-3 and TRBJ1-4, with D possibly being TRBD1 (5 bases). There are 13 residues in the CDR3. The germline gives CDR1 MNHEY, CDR2 SVGEGT. V was pared by 6 bases and J by 6 bases, with 11 bases between. CDR3 bases: TGTGCCAGCAGGACAGCACAGCATGAAAAACTGTTTTTT. This codes for CASRTAQHEKLFF.

The chain joins TRBV28 to TRBJ1-5; 7 bases line up with TRBD1. The CDR3 covers 14 residues. The germline V gene has CDR1 MDHEN and CDR2 SYDVKM. J lost 3 bases, V lost 8 bases, and 7 bases had no gene match. The CDR3 spells CASVLTGYNQPQHF. The CDR3 DNA reads TGTGCCAGCGTTTTGACAGGGTACAATCAGCCCCAGCATTTT.

The rearrangement links TRBV29-1 to TRBJ2-1; tentatively, D is TRBD1 or TRBD2 (5 bases each). This CDR3 spans 13 amino acids. The V and J ends lost 6 bases and 13 bases respectively, with 22 bases between them. Per the germline V gene, CDR1 is SQVTM and CDR2 is ANQGSEA. DNA of the CDR3: TGCAGCGTGGACGAGAGGGGTTATGAGACCCAGTTCTTC. It encodes CSVDERGYETQFF.

This clonotype has only a few counts. This rearrangement joins TRBV7-2 to TRBJ2-3, with D perhaps matching TRBD1 (6 bases). CDR1 and CDR2 (germline): SGHTA, FQGNSA. The CDR3 loop spans 18 amino acids. V was pared by 4 bases and J by 5 bases, with 25 bases between. CDR3 protein: CASSSPVGSGTWEDTQYF. The CDR3 bases are TGTGCCAGCAGCTCCCCAGTCGGTTCCGGGACATGGGAAGATACGCAGTATTTT.

This clonotype was picked up a small number of times. This chain connects TRBV29-1 to TRBJ2-1, with 12 bases matching TRBD2. Per the germline V gene, CDR1 is SQVTM and CDR2 is ANQGSEA. Trimming at V came to 4 bases and at J to 3 bases, leaving 4 bases not matched to a gene. CDR3 length equals 15 residues. CDR3 sequence reads: CSVATSGSIYNEQFF. The CDR3 DNA reads TGCAGCGTTGCGACTAGCGGGAGTATCTACAATGAGCAGTTCTTC.

This clonotype was recorded a few times. This chain connects TRBV6-5 to TRBJ1-6; no definite D call. This CDR3 has 17 amino acids. Trimming stripped 0 bases from V and 11 bases from J, with 20 bases between. Germline V gene lookup returns CDR1 MNHEY and CDR2 SVGAGI. In DNA, the CDR3 is TGTGCCAGCAGTTACTCGGTGAACCCCGGGATGAGAGCACCCCTCCACTTT. It yields the protein CASSYSVNPGMRAPLHF.

The V call is TRBV11-3, the J call TRBJ2-3; D assignment may be TRBD1 or TRBD2 (5 bases each). Deletions cut 2 bases from V and 2 bases from J, with 14 bases between. Germline V gene sequence: CDR1 SGHNT, CDR2 YENEEA. The CDR3 contains 16 residues. CDR3 region: CASSLTFLGDTDTQYF. CDR3 coding DNA: TGTGCCAGCAGCTTAACCTTCCTGGGGGACACAGATACGCAGTATTTT. The variable domain in full, completed from reference TRBV11-3 and TRBJ2-3, reads EAGVVQSPRYKIIEKKQPVAFWCNPISGHNTLYWYLQNLGQGPELLIRYENEEAVDDSQLPKDRFSAERLKGVDSTLKIQPAELGDSAVYLCASSLTFLGDTDTQYFGPGTRLTVL.

In DNA form, the CDR3 reads TGTGCCAGCACCTCTGGACGGATAGAGAATGAAAAACTGTTTTTT. Residues: CASTSGRIENEKLFF. The chain combines TRBV12-3 or TRBV12-4 with TRBJ1-4; D is ambiguous. The CDR3 spans 15 residues. Trimming cost V 7 bases and J 5 bases, with 17 bases left between them.